A single T cell receptor beta chain is shown here with its context. Original processing notes: Using reference gene primer amplification, nucleated cell counts were estimated. TCRdb's table, derived via immunoSEQ multiplex PCR, lists solely in-frame clones and lacks some. The DNA was the basis for D and trimming; V, J and clone size are from that table. Of around 100,000 clones listed, over 65% are singletons. This sample was taken from a study of blood T cell repertoires in COVID-19. Study information: The United States, Italy and Spain provided the acute and convalescent COVID-19 samples.

The CDR3 is made up of 15 amino acids. V shed 0 bases and J shed 0 bases, with 7 bases lying between them. The germline V gene has CDR1 SEHNR and CDR2 FQNEAQ (reference sequence). This clonotype originated in a woman in her 40s with acute or convalescent COVID-19. The chain links TRBV7-9 to TRBJ2-3; D is ambiguous. Specimen: peripheral blood. The CDR3: CASSLAGVSTDTQYF. CDR3 DNA: TGTGCCAGCAGCTTAGCGGGCGTAAGCACAGATACGCAGTATTTT. The variable domain in full, completed from reference TRBV7-9 and TRBJ2-3, reads DTGVSQNPRHKITKRGQNVTFRCDPISEHNRLYWYRQTLGQGPEFLTYFQNEAQLEKSRLLSDRFSAERPKGSFSTLEIQRTEQGDSAMYLCASSLAGVSTDTQYFGPGTRLTVL.